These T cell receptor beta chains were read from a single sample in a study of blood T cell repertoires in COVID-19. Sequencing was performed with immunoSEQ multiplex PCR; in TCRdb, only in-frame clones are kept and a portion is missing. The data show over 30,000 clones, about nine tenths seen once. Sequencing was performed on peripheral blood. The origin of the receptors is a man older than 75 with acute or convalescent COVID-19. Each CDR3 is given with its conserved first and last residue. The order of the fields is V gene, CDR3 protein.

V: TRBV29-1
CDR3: CSVGQPSSYNSPLHF

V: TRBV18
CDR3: CASSRGLAGEKLFF

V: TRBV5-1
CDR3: CASSLGDRVNTGELFF

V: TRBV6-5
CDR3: CASSETLSNQPQHF

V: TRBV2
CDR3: CASRRDSNQPQHF

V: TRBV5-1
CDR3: CASSLAATRSLSGANVLTF

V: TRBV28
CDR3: CASTPEAAPSTRGAFF

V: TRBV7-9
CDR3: CASSPTVLYGYTF

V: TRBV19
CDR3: CASSIAIGAQPQHF

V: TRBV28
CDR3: CASSFAGAEGYTF

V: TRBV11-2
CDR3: CASSLGQAVYGYTF

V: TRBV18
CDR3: CASSPPIGQGLWTEAFF

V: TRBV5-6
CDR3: CASSWRGDTQYF

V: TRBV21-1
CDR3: CASSKDPGRGEAGELFF

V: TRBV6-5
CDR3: CASSGTGGYYEQYF

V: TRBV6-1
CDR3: CASSEAGRGTDTQYF

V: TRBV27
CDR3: CASSFYRDRDTEAFF

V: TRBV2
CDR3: CASNLRQANEKLFF

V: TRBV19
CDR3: CASSIFGTGSLYGYTF

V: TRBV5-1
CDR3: CASSQGQESSPLHF

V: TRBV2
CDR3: CASSVGTGRARDTQYF

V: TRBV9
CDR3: CASSVGPIYEQYF

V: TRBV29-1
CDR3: CSARTGRTNTEAFF

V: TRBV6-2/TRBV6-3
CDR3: CASSYSHYEQYF

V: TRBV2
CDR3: CASSEEARGPATNEKLFF

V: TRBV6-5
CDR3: CASSRDRVETQYF

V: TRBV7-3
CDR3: CASSASTSGRDIQYF

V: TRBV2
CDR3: CASSGEVGPQHF

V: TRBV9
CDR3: CASSKTGNTEAFF

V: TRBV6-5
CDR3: CASLGRTLGDYGYTF

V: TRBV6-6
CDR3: CASSPGTGRRRSRGDSPLHF

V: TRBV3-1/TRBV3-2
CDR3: CASSQDIAASGLETQYF

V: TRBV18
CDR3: CASSPRQGRETQYF

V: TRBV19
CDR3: CASGQNYGYTF

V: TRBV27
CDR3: CASSFGTSGYEQYF

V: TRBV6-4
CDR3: CASSQDRSTDTQYF

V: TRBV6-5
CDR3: CASRIDRGQQPQHF

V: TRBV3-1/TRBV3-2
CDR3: CASSLYRTEAFF

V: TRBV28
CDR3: CASSYRAYEQYF

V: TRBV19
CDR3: CASSATLVAAGAGELFF

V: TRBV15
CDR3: CATSNNRGVNEKLFF

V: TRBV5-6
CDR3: CASRRQYNEQFF

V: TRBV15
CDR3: CATSRDPPSHSGNTIYF

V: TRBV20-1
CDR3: CSASLRRANYGYTF

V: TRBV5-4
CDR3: CASSRRDTLNTGELFF

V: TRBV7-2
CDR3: CASSPSGGRSNEKLFF

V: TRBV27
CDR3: CASSFIGDSVTNYGYTF

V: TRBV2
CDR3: CASREDKTSGNTIYF

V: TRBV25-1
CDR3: CASSAAGAGNTIYF

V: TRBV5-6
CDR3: CASSLDRGGAAGELFF

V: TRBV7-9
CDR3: CASSHRDSIEPQHF

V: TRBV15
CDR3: CATSRSFTLRDSGMNGYTF

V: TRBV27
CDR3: CASSPDITSSYNSPLHF